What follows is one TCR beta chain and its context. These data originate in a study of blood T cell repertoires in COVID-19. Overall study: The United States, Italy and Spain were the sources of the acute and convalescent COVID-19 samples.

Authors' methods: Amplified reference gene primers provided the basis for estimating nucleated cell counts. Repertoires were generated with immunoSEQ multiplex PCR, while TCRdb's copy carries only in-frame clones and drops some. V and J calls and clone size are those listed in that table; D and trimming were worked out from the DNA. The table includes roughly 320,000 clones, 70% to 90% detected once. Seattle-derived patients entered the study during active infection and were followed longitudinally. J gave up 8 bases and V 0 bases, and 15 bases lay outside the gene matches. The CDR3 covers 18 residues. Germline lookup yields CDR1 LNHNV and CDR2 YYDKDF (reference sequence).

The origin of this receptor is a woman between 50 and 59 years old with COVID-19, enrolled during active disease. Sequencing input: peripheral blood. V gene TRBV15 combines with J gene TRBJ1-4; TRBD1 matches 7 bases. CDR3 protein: CATSRDPLTRGLGEKLFF. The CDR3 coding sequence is TGTGCCACCAGCAGAGATCCCCTAACGAGGGGGCTCGGGGAAAAACTGTTTTTT.